This entry lists 9 T cell receptor beta chains sequenced from one sample in a study of blood T cell repertoires in COVID-19. TCRdb's copy holds only in-frame clones and misses some; the assay was immunoSEQ multiplex PCR. Among 150,000 to 200,000 clones listed, 65% to 90% were seen once. Sequences were obtained from peripheral blood. The receptors come from a man over 45 with active or convalescent COVID-19.

The chain uses TRBV6-1 and TRBJ1-4; 8 bases fit TRBD1. The CDR3 has 15 amino acids. Germline-derived CDR1 and CDR2 are MNHNS and SASEGT. J gave up 8 bases and V 2 bases, and 7 bases lay outside the gene matches. CDR3 DNA: TGTGCCAGCAGTGAAAGCAGGGGGCGCTGGGAAAAACTGTTTTTT. Encoded protein: CASSESRGRWEKLFF.

This clone was seen once. The V call is TRBV7-9, the J call TRBJ2-1, with 10 bases identical to TRBD2. The CDR3 is 14 residues long. CDR1 is SEHNR, CDR2 FQNEAQ, per germline (reference sequence). Trimming removed 10 bases from V and 8 bases from J; junction bases left unmatched: 11. DNA for the CDR3: TGTGCCACGTTACTAGCGGGATTAATAGATGAGCAGTTCTTC. Translation: CATLLAGLIDEQFF.

This rearrangement joins TRBV5-1 to TRBJ2-5; tentatively, D is TRBD1 (5 bases). V lost 5 bases, J lost 0 bases, and 5 bases lay in between. Germline-derived CDR1 and CDR2 are SGHRS and YFSETQ. CDR3 size: 12 residues. The DNA for the CDR3 is TGCGCCAGCAGGACAGACCAAGAGACCCAGTACTTC. Amino acid sequence: CASRTDQETQYF.

The J gene is TRBJ1-1, the V gene TRBV29-1; no clear D. Germline V gene data show CDR1 as SQVTM and CDR2 as ANQGSEA. Trimming removed 3 bases from V and 4 bases from J, with 9 bases in between. The CDR3 is made up of 12 amino acids. CDR3 protein: CSVEPSSTEAFF. CDR3 sequence (DNA): TGCAGCGTTGAGCCAAGTAGCACTGAAGCTTTCTTT.

V is TRBV4-1 and J is TRBJ2-5, with unresolved D. The CDR3 spans 16 residues. Germline loops: CDR1 MGHRA, CDR2 YSYEKL. Between the trimmed V and J ends, which lost 4 bases and 1 base, there was a span of 16 bases. The CDR3 DNA reads as TGCGCCAGCAGCCTAGGCGGCAGCCACTTCCAAGAGACCCAGTACTTC. Encoded protein: CASSLGGSHFQETQYF.

The chain couples TRBV6-1 to TRBJ1-2; perhaps TRBD1 as D (5 bases). This CDR3 has 18 residues. Per germline, CDR1 MNHNS and CDR2 SASEGT. V lost 2 bases and J 0 bases, leaving 19 bases between the germline ends. In DNA, the CDR3 is TGTGCCAGCAGTGAACAGCAAGGGGTTGCTTCAGCTAACTATGGCTACACCTTC. Amino acids: CASSEQQGVASANYGYTF.

V gene TRBV24-1 combines with J gene TRBJ2-2, with a weak D call TRBD1 (6 bases). This CDR3 contains 15 residues. The V end lost 3 bases, the J end lost 4 bases, and 11 bases lay between the germline ends. Germline V lookup: CDR1 KGHDR, CDR2 SFDVKD. CDR3 region: CATSDPGTITGELFF. For the CDR3, the DNA is TGTGCCACCAGTGATCCCGGGACAATCACCGGGGAGCTGTTTTTT.

The chain joins TRBV9 to TRBJ2-1, with TRBD2 identical over 12 bases. With 0 bases clipped from V and 7 bases from J, the junction kept 5 bases outside the gene matches. CDR3 length: 16 amino acids. Germline values: CDR1 SGDLS, CDR2 YYNGEE. The CDR3 region is CASSVEGLAGGNEQFF. For the CDR3, the DNA is TGTGCCAGCAGCGTAGAGGGTCTAGCGGGAGGGAATGAGCAGTTCTTC. Full variable domain (outside the CDR3, taken from reference TRBV9 and TRBJ2-1): DSGVTQTPKHLITATGQRVTLRCSPRSGDLSVYWYQQSLDQGLQFLIQYYNGEERAKGNILERFSAQQFPDLHSELNLSSLELGDSALYFCASSVEGLAGGNEQFFGPGTRLTVL.

V is TRBV6-5 and J is TRBJ1-1; D is unclear. Germline-derived CDR1 and CDR2 are MNHEY and SVGAGI. V gave up 9 bases and J gave up 0 bases, with 11 bases separating them. The CDR3 spans 13 residues. The CDR3 DNA follows: TGTGCCAGTAAGCGGATTATGAACACTGAAGCTTTCTTT. Residues: CASKRIMNTEAFF.